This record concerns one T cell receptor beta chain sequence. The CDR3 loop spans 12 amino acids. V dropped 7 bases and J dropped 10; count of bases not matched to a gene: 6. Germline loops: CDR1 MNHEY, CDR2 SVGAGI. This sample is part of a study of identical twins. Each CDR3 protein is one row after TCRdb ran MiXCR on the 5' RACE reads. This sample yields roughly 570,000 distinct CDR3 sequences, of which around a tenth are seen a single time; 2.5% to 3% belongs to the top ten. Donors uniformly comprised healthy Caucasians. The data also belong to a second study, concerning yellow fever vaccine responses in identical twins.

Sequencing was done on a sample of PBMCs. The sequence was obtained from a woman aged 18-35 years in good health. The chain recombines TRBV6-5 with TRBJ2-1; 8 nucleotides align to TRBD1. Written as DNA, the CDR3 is TGTGCCAGCACCTATACAGGGGGGGAGCAGTTCTTC. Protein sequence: CASTYTGGEQFF.